The present T cell receptor beta chain was sequenced within a study of regulatory dendritic cells for organ transplantation. Looking at the study overall: LPS was added to dendritic cell cultures on day 6. Study outcomes and limitations: Memory CD8+ T cells were the most oligoclonal; naive cells were highly diverse.

The V end lost 1 base, the J end lost 3 bases, and 6 bases lay between the germline ends. Germline V gives CDR1 SGHAT, CDR2 FQNNGV. This CDR3 has 13 amino acids. With respect to this clone: Its antigen is unknown.

Only in-frame clones appear in the TCRdb table, and some are missing; sequencing was by immunoSEQ multiplex PCR. This sample yields approximately 22,000 clones, of which 85% are seen a single time; under 0.3% belongs to the top ten. CFSE-labeled sorted T cells met regulatory or mature dendritic cells for 4 to 6 days. CD4+ or CD8+ T cells were sorted as naive CD45RA+ or memory CD45RO+. What was sequenced was naive CD4+ T cells from blood cultured with dendritic cells. Indicated subset: CD45RA+ naive T cells. The chain uses TRBV11-2 and TRBJ2-5, with unresolved D. This sequence originates from a human donor in good health. DNA of the CDR3: TGTGCCAGCAGCTTAGGCAGAGAAGAGACCCAGTACTTC. This codes for CASSLGREETQYF. Looking up the rest from reference TRBV11-2 and TRBJ2-5 gives the full variable domain: EAGVAQSPRYKIIEKRQSVAFWCNPISGHATLYWYQQILGQGPKLLIQFQNNGVVDDSQLPKDRFSAERLKGVDSTLKIQPAKLEDSAVYLCASSLGREETQYFGPGTRLLVL.